This is a list of T cell receptor beta chains from one sample in a study of blood T cell repertoires in COVID-19. Produced via immunoSEQ multiplex PCR; TCRdb's table is partial and in-frame only. This table holds 200,000 to 250,000 clones, under 90% found once. Specimen: peripheral blood. Receptor source: an elderly man with acute or convalescent COVID-19. Both conserved end residues are part of each CDR3. A D gene is named only where the DNA matches it firmly. The size entry is marked missing in some rows and otherwise reads once, few, many or a size class.

clone_size | j_call | d_call | v_call | cdr3_nt | cdr3_aa
few | TRBJ2-7 | . | TRBV27 | TGTGCCAGCAGCCGAACGACAGAATACGAGCAGTACTTC | CASSRTTEYEQYF
. | TRBJ2-1 | TRBD2 | TRBV19 | TGTGCCAGTAGTCCCGTCTGGGGCGGGAGTGATAATGAGCAGTTCTTC | CASSPVWGGSDNEQFF
. | TRBJ2-1 | . | TRBV7-3 | TGTGCCAGCAGTTTAGGACTACAGGGGAATGAGCAGTTCTTC | CASSLGLQGNEQFF
once | TRBJ1-5 | TRBD1 | TRBV19 | TGTGCCAGTAGGGAGACAGGGGGTCATAGCAATCAGCCCCAGCATTTT | CASRETGGHSNQPQHF
. | TRBJ1-1 | . | TRBV29-1 | TGCAGCGGTACACAGGGAACATGGAACACTGAAGCTTTCTTT | CSGTQGTWNTEAFF
once | TRBJ1-5 | . | TRBV18 | TGTGCCAGCTCACCCGGGGGAAGCAATCAGCCCCAGCATTTT | CASSPGGSNQPQHF
once | TRBJ2-1 | . | TRBV11-2 | TGTGCCAGCAGCGCCGGAGGGGGCAGCTCCTACAATGAGCAGTTCTTC | CASSAGGGSSYNEQFF
once | TRBJ2-2 | . | TRBV27 | TGTGCCAGTCTTAGTCGCCGGCAGGGGAACACCGGGGAGCTGTTTTTT | CASLSRRQGNTGELFF
once | TRBJ1-5 | TRBD1 | TRBV6-2/TRBV6-3 | TGTGCCAGCAGTTACTCGGGGACAGGGGGTCGGCGCAATCAGCCCCAGCATTTT | CASSYSGTGGRRNQPQHF
. | TRBJ2-1 | . | TRBV6-6 | TGTGCCAGCAGTCTTGCCGGGACTTATGAGCAGTTCTTC | CASSLAGTYEQFF
. | TRBJ1-6 | . | TRBV28 | TGTGCCAGCCGCTCGAAACAGGGAGCAAATTCACCCCTCCACTTT | CASRSKQGANSPLHF
once | TRBJ2-3 | . | TRBV24-1 | TGTGCCACCAGTGATTTGCGGCAGGGGAGCACAGATACGCAGTATTTT | CATSDLRQGSTDTQYF
. | TRBJ2-7 | TRBD2 | TRBV28 | TGTGCCACGGCGGGGGGGCGTGTTGAGCAGTACTTC | CATAGGRVEQYF
. | TRBJ2-1 | . | TRBV29-1 | TGCAGCGTTGAGTCGGGTTATGAGCAGTTCTTC | CSVESGYEQFF
. | TRBJ1-5 | TRBD1 | TRBV7-9 | TGTGCCAGCAGCCTATGGGACAGGGGGCTGGATCAGCCCCAGCATTTT | CASSLWDRGLDQPQHF
. | TRBJ2-2 | . | TRBV5-4 | TGTGCCAGCAGCTTGGATAGCATCGGGGAGCTGTTTTTT | CASSLDSIGELFF
. | TRBJ1-1 | . | TRBV6-5 | TGTGCCAGCAAGAAGGAGGGAGGCACTGAAGCTTTCTTT | CASKKEGGTEAFF
. | TRBJ2-3 | TRBD2 | TRBV30 | TGTGCCTGGGCACTAGCGGGAGGCCCAGATACGCAGTATTTT | CAWALAGGPDTQYF
. | TRBJ1-2 | . | TRBV2 | TGTGCCACCCTCCAGGGCTATGGCTACACCTTC | CATLQGYGYTF
. | TRBJ2-7 | TRBD2 | TRBV3-1/TRBV3-2 | TGTGCCAGCAGCCTGACTAGCGGCTCCTACGAGCAGTACTTC | CASSLTSGSYEQYF
once | TRBJ1-6 | TRBD1 | TRBV27 | TGTGCCACCCGGACAGGGGGCGCGTATTCACCCCTCCACTTT | CATRTGGAYSPLHF
. | TRBJ2-1 | TRBD2 | TRBV5-1 | TGCGCCAGCAGGCTAGCGGGAGGGCCTCTCAATGAGCAGTTCTTC | CASRLAGGPLNEQFF
. | TRBJ2-7 | . | TRBV18 | TGTGCCAGCTCACCACGACCGACTAGCTCCTACGAGCAGTACTTC | CASSPRPTSSYEQYF
few | TRBJ2-1 | TRBD2 | TRBV6-5 | TGTGCCAGCAGTTCCGGGGGGGGCTACAATGAGCAGTTCTTC | CASSSGGGYNEQFF
. | TRBJ1-2 | . | TRBV6-6 | TGTGCCAGCAGTTACTCGATTCCGGGGGGATATGATGGCTACACCTTC | CASSYSIPGGYDGYTF
. | TRBJ1-2 | . | TRBV5-1 | TGCGCCAGCAGTGAAACAGGGATTCTTAACTATGGCTACACCTTC | CASSETGILNYGYTF
once | TRBJ1-6 | TRBD1 | TRBV5-1 | TGCGCCAGCAGCTTGGGGGACAGAAGGAATTCACCCCTCCACTTT | CASSLGDRRNSPLHF
. | TRBJ2-5 | . | TRBV24-1 | TGTGCCACCAGTGAAACATCAGGGGGGCTCCAAGAGACCCAGTACTTC | CATSETSGGLQETQYF
. | TRBJ1-2 | . | TRBV2 | TGTGCCAGCAGCCAGGGTAACTATGGCTACACCTTC | CASSQGNYGYTF
. | TRBJ2-3 | TRBD1 | TRBV7-9 | TGTGCCAGCAGCTTAGTACAGGGGGCGCCTGATACGCAGTATTTT | CASSLVQGAPDTQYF
once | TRBJ1-1 | TRBD1 | TRBV2 | TGTGCCAGCAGAGACAGGGCTTCAGCTTTCTTT | CASRDRASAFF
once | TRBJ2-3 | TRBD2 | TRBV5-6 | TGTGCCAGCAGCTTGAGACTAGCGGGAGCAGGGGGCACAGATACGCAGTATTTT | CASSLRLAGAGGTDTQYF
. | TRBJ2-1 | TRBD1 | TRBV5-1 | TGCGCCAGCAGCTTGATCTTGACAGGGAGTTACAATGAGCAGTTCTTC | CASSLILTGSYNEQFF
once | TRBJ2-3 | TRBD2 | TRBV30 | TGTGCCTTGGGGGCGGGAGGCCGCACAGATACGCAGTATTTT | CALGAGGRTDTQYF
few | TRBJ2-7 | TRBD2 | TRBV12-3/TRBV12-4 | TGTGCCAGCTCCGGGACTAGCGGGGGCGAGCAGTACTTC | CASSGTSGGEQYF
. | TRBJ2-4 | . | TRBV18 | TGTGCCAGCCCAGTAGGGGGGGTTCAGTACTTC | CASPVGGVQYF
. | TRBJ2-3 | TRBD2 | TRBV28 | TGTGCCAGTAGCGGGAGGGGATCCTTTACAGATACGCAGTATTTT | CASSGRGSFTDTQYF
. | TRBJ1-2 | . | TRBV7-9 | TGTGCCAGCAGCCGAGACAGGACGGACTATGGCTACACCTTC | CASSRDRTDYGYTF
. | TRBJ2-1 | TRBD2 | TRBV5-8 | TGTGCCAGCAGCTTGGCCCGACTAGCGGGCGGGGATGAGCAGTTCTTC | CASSLARLAGGDEQFF
. | TRBJ2-3 | . | TRBV7-2 | TGTGCCAGCAGCTTAGTTGGCTACCTGAGGGGCACAGATACGCAGTATTTT | CASSLVGYLRGTDTQYF
. | TRBJ1-5 | TRBD1 | TRBV6-2/TRBV6-3 | TGTGCCAGCAGTTACCGCCGGGACAGAAATCAGCCCCAGCATTTT | CASSYRRDRNQPQHF
. | TRBJ1-5 | . | TRBV19 | TGTGCCAGTAGTAGTTACAATCAGCCCCAGCATTTT | CASSSYNQPQHF
. | TRBJ2-3 | TRBD1 | TRBV24-1 | TGTGCCACCAGTGATTTGACAGGGGTAGATACGCAGTATTTT | CATSDLTGVDTQYF
. | TRBJ1-4 | . | TRBV7-9 | TGTGCCAGCGGTATACGGTCCGGGGAAAAACTGTTTTTT | CASGIRSGEKLFF
. | TRBJ2-1 | TRBD2 | TRBV7-2 | TGTGCCAGCAGCTCAGGACTAGCGGGAGGCCCTCGCATTTACAATGAGCAGTTCTTC | CASSSGLAGGPRIYNEQFF
. | TRBJ1-5 | TRBD1 | TRBV5-1 | TGCGCCAGCAGCCCCGGGACAGGGCCTAATCAGCCCCAGCATTTT | CASSPGTGPNQPQHF
. | TRBJ2-7 | TRBD1 | TRBV5-1 | TGCGCCAGCAGCTTGGGTGGGGACAGCCGCTACGAGCAGTACTTC | CASSLGGDSRYEQYF
. | TRBJ2-2 | . | TRBV18 | TGTGCCAGCTCAAAAATAGCAGACGCGAACACCGGGGAGCTGTTTTTT | CASSKIADANTGELFF
. | TRBJ1-2 | TRBD1 | TRBV24-1 | TGTGCCACCAGTAGCGGACAGGGGTATGGCTACACCTTC | CATSSGQGYGYTF
. | TRBJ2-1 | . | TRBV3-1/TRBV3-2 | TGTGCCAGCAGCCAAGATCCGTCCCCCCCGGTACTGAATGAGCAGTTCTTC | CASSQDPSPPVLNEQFF